A selection of T cell receptor beta chains follows, all from one sample in a study of T cells after yellow fever vaccination. TCRdb recomputed calls from the 5' RACE reads with MiXCR, one row per CDR3 protein. The sample includes 20,000 to 25,000 distinct CDR3 sequences, around 3.4% of them seen just once. The sequencing used PBMCs, either bulk or a sorted T-cell subset (CD4+, CD8+, memory, or dextramer-sorted; not recorded which), collected about 41 days after the first yellow fever vaccination. The receptors stem from a man between 18 and 29 years old who received the YFV17D yellow fever vaccine. Both conserved end residues are part of each CDR3. A D gene is named only where the DNA matches it firmly. Expanded clones are given a class, and other clones once, few, many or no size at all.

j_call v_call clone_size d_call cdr3_aa cdr3_nt
TRBJ2-1 TRBV7-2 many NA CASSFWNNEQFF TGTGCCAGCAGCTTCTGGAACAATGAGCAGTTCTTC
TRBJ2-1 TRBV7-3 many NA CASSLGAYNEQFF TGTGCCAGCAGCTTGGGGGCCTACAATGAGCAGTTCTTC
TRBJ1-2 TRBV6-5 many NA CASSYSPDLRGYTF TGTGCCAGCAGTTACAGTCCTGACTTGCGTGGCTACACCTTC
TRBJ2-3 TRBV7-2 many NA CASSRAQGIGTDTQYF TGTGCCAGCAGCCGCGCTCAGGGGATCGGCACAGATACGCAGTATTTT
TRBJ2-2 TRBV4-3 many NA CASSQDQGDTNTGELFF TGCGCCAGCAGCCAAGATCAGGGCGACACTAACACCGGGGAGCTGTTTTTT
TRBJ2-1 TRBV5-5 many NA CASSWVGKDNEQFF TGTGCCAGCAGCTGGGTCGGGAAAGACAATGAGCAGTTCTTC
TRBJ2-1 TRBV7-2 many NA CASSRYQGNEQFF TGTGCCAGCAGCCGATACCAGGGGAATGAGCAGTTCTTC
TRBJ1-1 TRBV5-4 many TRBD1 CASSPGTGGRGTEAFF TGTGCCAGCAGCCCCGGGACAGGGGGAAGGGGCACTGAAGCTTTCTTT
TRBJ1-5 TRBV6-1 many NA CASRQLNQPQHF TGTGCCAGCAGACAGCTTAATCAGCCCCAGCATTTT
TRBJ2-3 TRBV6-1 many NA CASSERAGRTDTQYF TGTGCCAGCAGTGAAAGGGCAGGGCGCACAGATACGCAGTATTTT
TRBJ1-1 TRBV5-6 many NA CASSFGGGAEAFF TGTGCCAGCAGCTTCGGTGGGGGAGCTGAAGCTTTCTTT
TRBJ1-5 TRBV10-3 many NA CAISTGHGQPQHF TGTGCCATCAGCACGGGACATGGCCAGCCCCAGCATTTT
TRBJ2-3 TRBV4-3 many NA CASSQAPGPDTQYF TGCGCCAGCAGCCAAGCCCCAGGCCCAGATACGCAGTATTTT
TRBJ2-1 TRBV7-2 many TRBD2 CATSTSDGGGSEQFF TGTGCCACTAGCACCTCGGACGGGGGGGGCAGTGAGCAGTTCTTC
TRBJ2-5 TRBV3-1 few NA CASSWRGGVETQYF TGTGCCAGCAGCTGGCGAGGGGGGGTCGAGACCCAGTACTTC
TRBJ1-1 TRBV5-1 many TRBD1 CASSSQGGEAFF TGCGCCAGCAGTTCTCAGGGGGGTGAAGCTTTCTTT
TRBJ1-3 TRBV27 many TRBD1 CASSSLDRVPNTIYF TGTGCCAGCAGTTCTCTGGACAGGGTGCCAAACACCATATATTTT
TRBJ2-1 TRBV4-1 many TRBD2 CASSLRGEDPYNEQFF TGCGCCAGCAGCCTCCGGGGGGAAGACCCCTACAATGAGCAGTTCTTC
TRBJ2-1 TRBV5-1 many NA CASSLVVRGSAFF TGCGCCAGCAGCTTGGTAGTTCGGGGTTCGGCGTTCTTC
TRBJ1-1 TRBV15 many NA CATSRGGTGNTEAFF TGTGCCACCAGCAGAGGCGGGACTGGGAACACTGAAGCTTTCTTT
TRBJ1-2 TRBV10-3 many NA CAISESRLYGYTF TGTGCCATCAGTGAGTCCAGGCTGTATGGCTACACCTTC
TRBJ2-3 TRBV21-1 many NA CASSKAAAGDTDTQYF TGTGCCAGCAGCAAAGCGGCGGCAGGGGACACAGATACGCAGTATTTT
TRBJ1-1 TRBV12-3/TRBV12-4 many TRBD1 CASFHDRGPGEAFF TGTGCCAGTTTTCACGACAGGGGGCCGGGTGAAGCTTTCTTT
TRBJ2-7 TRBV27 medium-sized TRBD2 CASSQWGGTPYEQYF TGTGCCAGCAGCCAATGGGGGGGTACGCCCTACGAGCAGTACTTC
TRBJ1-1 TRBV7-6 many NA CASSLAQGKLAEAFF TGTGCCAGCAGCTTAGCTCAGGGGAAGCTCGCTGAAGCTTTCTTT
TRBJ2-5 TRBV7-8 many NA CASSFGGYGETQYF TGTGCCAGCAGCTTTGGGGGCTATGGAGAGACCCAGTACTTC
TRBJ2-3 TRBV24-1 medium-sized NA CATSDSRVWTDTQYF TGTGCCACCAGTGATTCGAGGGTGTGGACAGATACGCAGTATTTT
TRBJ1-2 TRBV4-3 many NA CASSQDRTYGYTF TGCGCCAGCAGCCAAGACAGGACCTATGGCTACACCTTC
TRBJ2-3 TRBV5-6 many TRBD1 CASSLLTGALGDTQYF TGTGCCAGCAGCCTTCTGACAGGGGCACTGGGAGATACGCAGTATTTT
TRBJ1-1 TRBV7-9 many NA CASSSLSNTEAFF TGTGCCAGCAGCTCCCTCTCGAACACTGAAGCTTTCTTT
TRBJ2-1 TRBV9 many NA CASTQGGGSYNEQFF TGTGCCAGCACCCAAGGGGGGGGCTCCTACAATGAGCAGTTCTTC
TRBJ1-6 TRBV6-1 many TRBD1 CASRDGTGHNSPLHF TGTGCCAGCAGAGATGGGACAGGTCATAATTCACCCCTCCACTTT
TRBJ2-3 TRBV30 many NA CAWSSADTQYF TGTGCCTGGAGTTCAGCAGATACGCAGTATTTT
TRBJ1-2 TRBV7-2 medium-sized NA CASNLSGTNYGYTF TGTGCCAGCAACTTAAGTGGGACCAACTATGGCTACACCTTC
TRBJ2-2 TRBV7-8 many NA CASTPGPGTTRELFF TGTGCCAGCACCCCGGGCCCAGGGACCACCAGGGAGCTGTTTTTT
TRBJ2-3 TRBV7-2 many NA CASSLDGTGQYF TGTGCCAGCAGCTTAGATGGTACGGGGCAGTATTTT
TRBJ2-1 TRBV20-1 many NA CSARDRSAVYNEQFF TGCAGTGCTAGAGATAGGTCGGCAGTCTACAATGAGCAGTTCTTC
TRBJ2-1 TRBV7-9 many TRBD2 CASSFTGGDEQFF TGTGCCAGCAGCTTCACCGGGGGGGATGAGCAGTTCTTC
TRBJ2-4 TRBV5-1 medium-sized TRBD1 CASSLGQGNKNIQYF TGCGCCAGCAGCTTGGGACAGGGGAACAAAAACATTCAGTACTTC
TRBJ2-3 TRBV5-1 many NA CASSLGRSRSADTQYF TGCGCCAGCAGCTTGGGAAGGTCCAGGTCCGCAGATACGCAGTATTTT
TRBJ2-3 TRBV4-2 many NA CASSRRGSGTTDTQYF TGTGCCAGCAGCCGAAGAGGGTCAGGGACGACAGATACGCAGTATTTT
TRBJ2-1 TRBV2 many NA CASRRSWTDYNEQFF TGTGCCAGCCGTAGGTCGTGGACAGACTACAATGAGCAGTTCTTC
TRBJ2-1 TRBV7-2 many TRBD1 CASSFGGPDRVIYEQFF TGTGCCAGCAGCTTTGGGGGTCCAGACAGGGTGATATATGAGCAGTTCTTC
TRBJ2-7 TRBV7-2 many TRBD1 CASSLGVGRQGNYEQYF TGTGCCAGCAGCTTAGGAGTGGGCCGACAGGGGAACTACGAGCAGTACTTC
TRBJ2-3 TRBV14 many NA CASSQGTERFTDTQYF TGTGCCAGCAGCCAAGGGACCGAGCGGTTCACAGATACGCAGTATTTT
TRBJ2-1 TRBV7-2 medium-sized NA CASSPRVTEQFF TGTGCCAGCAGCCCCCGGGTTACCGAGCAGTTCTTC
TRBJ2-3 TRBV5-1 many TRBD2 CASSLASGGADTQYF TGCGCCAGCAGCTTGGCTAGCGGGGGGGCAGATACGCAGTATTTT
TRBJ2-5 TRBV11-2 many TRBD2 CASSLVGGGAFGETQYF TGTGCCAGCAGCTTAGTTGGCGGGGGGGCCTTCGGAGAGACCCAGTACTTC
TRBJ2-5 TRBV13 many TRBD2 CASSPGLAEQETQYF TGTGCCAGCAGCCCGGGACTAGCAGAGCAAGAGACCCAGTACTTC
TRBJ1-1 TRBV10-3 many NA CAISESKGRGNTEAFF TGTGCCATCAGTGAGTCGAAAGGGCGAGGGAACACTGAAGCTTTCTTT
TRBJ2-3 TRBV7-9 many NA CASSLLGVPTSTDTQYF TGTGCCAGCAGCTTACTAGGGGTCCCAACTAGCACAGATACGCAGTATTTT
TRBJ2-2 TRBV12-3/TRBV12-4 NA TRBD2 CASGAGLSGGLATGELFF TGTGCCAGCGGCGCGGGGCTTAGCGGGGGACTTGCCACCGGGGAGCTGTTTTTT
TRBJ1-2 TRBV25-1 many TRBD1 CASSAPGTGGTYGYTF TGTGCCAGCAGTGCACCCGGCACAGGGGGCACCTATGGCTACACCTTC
TRBJ2-1 TRBV5-4 many NA CASSSSRRGNNEQFF TGTGCCAGCAGCTCCAGCCGGAGGGGAAACAATGAGCAGTTCTTC
TRBJ2-2 TRBV5-1 many NA CASSTGSEHTGELFF TGCGCCAGCAGCACAGGGTCCGAACACACCGGGGAGCTGTTTTTT
TRBJ2-7 TRBV5-1 many NA CASSEGSEQYF TGCGCCAGCAGTGAGGGGTCCGAGCAGTACTTC
TRBJ2-2 TRBV7-3 many NA CASSLDTHTGELFF TGTGCCAGCAGCTTAGATACCCACACCGGGGAGCTGTTTTTT
TRBJ2-1 TRBV5-1 many NA CASSLAGFRGGLGNEQFF TGCGCCAGCAGCTTGGCGGGGTTTAGGGGAGGCTTAGGCAATGAGCAGTTCTTC
TRBJ1-1 TRBV7-2 many NA CASSLRRSPDPEAFF TGTGCCAGCAGCTTAAGGAGGAGTCCGGACCCTGAAGCTTTCTTT
TRBJ1-5 TRBV6-1 many TRBD1 CASSKLRDSWQPQHF TGTGCCAGCAGTAAACTCCGGGACAGTTGGCAGCCCCAGCATTTT